This T cell receptor (beta chain) was recovered during a study of blood T cell repertoires in COVID-19. Study-level background: Donors in the United States, Italy and Spain gave samples during acute or convalescent COVID-19. Sample material is recorded as cDNA or gDNA derived from T cells, B-cell-depleted T cells, or PBMCs.

As handled by the study authors: How many nucleated cells were present was estimated from reference gene primer amplification. The protocol was immunoSEQ multiplex PCR, while the TCRdb copy is restricted to in-frame clones and leaves out a portion. Clonal size and the V and J genes are those of that table, whereas D and trimming came from the DNA. The table lists tens of thousands of clones, about 86% of them singletons. The CDR3 extends over 14 amino acids. Per germline, CDR1 MDHEN and CDR2 SYDVKM. Trimming took 6 bases from V and 7 from J, leaving 15 bases between them. The TCR was taken from a woman at least 80 years old in a cohort sampled during active or convalescent COVID-19. Sequences were obtained from peripheral blood. V usage is TRBV28 and J usage is TRBJ1-4, with D possibly TRBD1 on 6 matching bases. DNA for the CDR3: TGTGCCAGCAGCCCGGGGGGGGCGCGTGAAAAACTGTTTTTT. Translation gives CASSPGGAREKLFF.